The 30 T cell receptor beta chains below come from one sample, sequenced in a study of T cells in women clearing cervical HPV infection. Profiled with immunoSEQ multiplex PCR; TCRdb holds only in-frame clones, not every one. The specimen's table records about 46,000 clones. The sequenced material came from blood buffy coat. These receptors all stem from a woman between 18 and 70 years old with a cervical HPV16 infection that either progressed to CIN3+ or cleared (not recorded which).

CDR3 bases read: TGTGCCAGCAGTCCTCAACAGGGGCTAACCGGGGAG. As protein: CASSPQQGLTGE. The CDR3 in full is CASSPQQGLTGELFF. V is TRBV6-8 and J is TRBJ2-2, with 7 bases fitting TRBD1. The read ends 3 residues before the CDR3 terminus; that terminus is restored from the germline J gene. Trimming cost V 5 bases and J 5 bases; bases outside gene matches: 8. Germline-derived CDR1 and CDR2 are MNHGY and SAAAGT. The length of the CDR3 is 15 residues.

The CDR3 reads CASSLAWAGAGKSYEQYF. CDR3 bases read: TGTGCCAGCAGCTTAGCGTGGGCTGGGGCAGGGAAGTCCTACGAG. This chain connects TRBV7-2 to TRBJ2-7; D is perhaps TRBD1 (5 bases). The read ends 3 residues early relative to the CDR3; the germline J gene fills the gap. V gave up 0 bases and J gave up 1 base, with 19 bases separating them. This CDR3 comprises 18 residues. Germline CDR1 and CDR2: SGHTA and FQGNSA.

CDR3 DNA, as far as it was read: TGTGCCATCAGTTTAAGACTAGCGGGTAACAATGAG. Amino acid sequence: CAISLRLAGNNE. The whole CDR3 protein is CAISLRLAGNNEQFF. The V call is TRBV10-3, the J call TRBJ2-1, with TRBD2 matching 10 bases. The CDR3 end is not reached by the read, which stops 3 residues before it; the germline J gene fills it in. This CDR3 contains 15 residues. Trimming at V came to 5 bases and at J to 5 bases, leaving 6 bases not matched to a gene. Germline-derived CDR1 and CDR2 are ENHRY and SYGVKD.

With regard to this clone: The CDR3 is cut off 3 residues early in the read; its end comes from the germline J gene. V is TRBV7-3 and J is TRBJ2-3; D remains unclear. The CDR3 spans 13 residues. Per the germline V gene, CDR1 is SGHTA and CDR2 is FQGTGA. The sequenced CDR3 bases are TGTGCCAGCAGCTTAGCGAACCAAGAGACG. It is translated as CASSLANQET. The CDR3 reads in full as CASSLANQETQYF. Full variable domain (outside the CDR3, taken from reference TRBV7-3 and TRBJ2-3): GAGVSQTPSNKVTEKGKYVELRCDPISGHTALYWYRQSLGQGPEFLIYFQGTGAADDSGLPNDRFFAVRPEGSVSTLKIQRTERGDSAVYLCASSLANQETQYFGPGTRLTVL.

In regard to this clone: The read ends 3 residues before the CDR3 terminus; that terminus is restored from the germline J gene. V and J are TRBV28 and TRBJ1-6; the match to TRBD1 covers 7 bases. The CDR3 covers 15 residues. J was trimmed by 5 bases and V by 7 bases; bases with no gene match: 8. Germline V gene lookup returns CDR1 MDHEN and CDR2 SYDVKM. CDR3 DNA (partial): TGTGCCAGCAATCGACAGGGTAGCGATAATTCACCC. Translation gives CASNRQGSDNSP. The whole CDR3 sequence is CASNRQGSDNSPLHF.

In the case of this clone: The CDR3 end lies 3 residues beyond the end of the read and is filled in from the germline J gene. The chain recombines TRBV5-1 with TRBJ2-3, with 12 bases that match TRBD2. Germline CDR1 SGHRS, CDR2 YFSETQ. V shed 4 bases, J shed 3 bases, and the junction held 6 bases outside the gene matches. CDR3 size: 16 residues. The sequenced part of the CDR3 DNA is TGCGCCAGCAGCCTACTAGCGGGGGGTAATACAGATACG. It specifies CASSLLAGGNTDT. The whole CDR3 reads CASSLLAGGNTDTQYF.

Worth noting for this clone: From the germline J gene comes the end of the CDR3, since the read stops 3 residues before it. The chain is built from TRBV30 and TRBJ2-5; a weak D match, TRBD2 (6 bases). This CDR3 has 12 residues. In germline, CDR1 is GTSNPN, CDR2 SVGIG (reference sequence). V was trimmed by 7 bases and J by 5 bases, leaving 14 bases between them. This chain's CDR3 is CALDRGRETQYF. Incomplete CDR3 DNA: TGTGCCTTAGACCGGGGGAGGGAGACC.

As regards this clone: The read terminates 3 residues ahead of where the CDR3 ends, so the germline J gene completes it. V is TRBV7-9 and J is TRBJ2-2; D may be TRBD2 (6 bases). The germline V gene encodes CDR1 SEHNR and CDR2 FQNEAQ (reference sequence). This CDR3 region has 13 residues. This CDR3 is CASSLGGAEKLFF. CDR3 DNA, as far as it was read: TGTGCCAGCAGCTTGGGCGGGGCAGAAAAG.

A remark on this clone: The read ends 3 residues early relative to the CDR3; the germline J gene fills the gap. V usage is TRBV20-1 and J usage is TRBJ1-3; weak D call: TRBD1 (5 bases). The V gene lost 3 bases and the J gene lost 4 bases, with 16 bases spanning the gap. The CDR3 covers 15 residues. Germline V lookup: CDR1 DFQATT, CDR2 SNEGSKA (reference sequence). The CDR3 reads CSARGGGVVGNTIYF. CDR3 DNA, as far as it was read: TGCAGTGCTAGGGGGGGAGGGGTCGTCGGAAACACC.

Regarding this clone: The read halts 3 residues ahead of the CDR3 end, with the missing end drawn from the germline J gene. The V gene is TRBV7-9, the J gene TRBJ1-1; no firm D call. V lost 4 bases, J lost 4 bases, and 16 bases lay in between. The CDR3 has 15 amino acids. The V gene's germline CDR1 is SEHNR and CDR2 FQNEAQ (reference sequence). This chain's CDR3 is CASSSRTKMATEAFF. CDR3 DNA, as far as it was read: TGTGCCAGCAGCTCCAGGACTAAAATGGCCACTGAA. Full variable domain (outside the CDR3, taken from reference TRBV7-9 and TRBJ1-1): DTGVSQNPRHKITKRGQNVTFRCDPISEHNRLYWYRQTLGQGPEFLTYFQNEAQLEKSRLLSDRFSAERPKGSFSTLEIQRTEQGDSAMYLCASSSRTKMATEAFFGQGTRLTVV.

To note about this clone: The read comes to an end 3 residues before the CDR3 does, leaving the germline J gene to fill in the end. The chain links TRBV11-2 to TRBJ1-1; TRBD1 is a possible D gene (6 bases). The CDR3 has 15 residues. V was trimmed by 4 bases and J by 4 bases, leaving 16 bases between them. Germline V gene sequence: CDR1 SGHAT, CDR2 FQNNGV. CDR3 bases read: TGTGCCAGCAGCTCCCCCGAGGGGGAGACCACTGAA. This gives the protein CASSSPEGETTE. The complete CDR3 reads CASSSPEGETTEAFF. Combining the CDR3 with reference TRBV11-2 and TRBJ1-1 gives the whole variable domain EAGVAQSPRYKIIEKRQSVAFWCNPISGHATLYWYQQILGQGPKLLIQFQNNGVVDDSQLPKDRFSAERLKGVDSTLKIQPAKLEDSAVYLCASSSPEGETTEAFFGQGTRLTVV.

The CDR3 DNA, read in part, is TGTGCCAGCAGCTTAGTCGGCCGGATTAGCAATCAGCCG. The encoded protein is CASSLVGRISNQP. Given in full, the CDR3 is CASSLVGRISNQPQYF. The chain carries TRBV7-8 and TRBJ2-3; unclear D gene. The read finishes 3 residues shy of the CDR3 end, and the germline J gene is used to complete it. The CDR3 covers 16 residues. Germline CDR1 reads SGHVS; CDR2 reads FQNEAQ.

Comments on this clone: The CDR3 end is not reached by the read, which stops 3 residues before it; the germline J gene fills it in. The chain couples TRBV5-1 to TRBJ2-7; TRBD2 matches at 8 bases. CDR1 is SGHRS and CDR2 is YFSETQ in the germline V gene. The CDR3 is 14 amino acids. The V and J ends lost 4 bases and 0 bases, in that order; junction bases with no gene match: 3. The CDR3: CASSPLADSYEQYF. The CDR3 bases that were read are TGCGCCAGCAGCCCACTAGCGGACTCCTACGAG.

CDR3 region: CASSLGPTNSNLNTIYF. The part of the CDR3 DNA that was read is TGCGCCAGCAGCTTGGGACCCACAAACAGCAACCTAAACACC. This chain uses TRBV5-1 with TRBJ1-3, with D unresolved. The missing CDR3 end, 3 residues past where the read stops, is filled in from the germline J gene. In germline, CDR1 is SGHRS, CDR2 YFSETQ. The length of the CDR3 is 17 residues. V gave up 0 bases and J gave up 6 bases, with 19 bases separating them.

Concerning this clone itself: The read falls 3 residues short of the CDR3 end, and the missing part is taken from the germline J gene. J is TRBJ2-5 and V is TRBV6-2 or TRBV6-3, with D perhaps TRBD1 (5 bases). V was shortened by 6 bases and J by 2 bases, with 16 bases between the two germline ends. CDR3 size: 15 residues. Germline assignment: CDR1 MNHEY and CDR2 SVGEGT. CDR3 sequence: CASRDSQGLQETQYF. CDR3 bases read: TGTGCCAGCAGAGATTCGCAGGGATTACAAGAGACC.

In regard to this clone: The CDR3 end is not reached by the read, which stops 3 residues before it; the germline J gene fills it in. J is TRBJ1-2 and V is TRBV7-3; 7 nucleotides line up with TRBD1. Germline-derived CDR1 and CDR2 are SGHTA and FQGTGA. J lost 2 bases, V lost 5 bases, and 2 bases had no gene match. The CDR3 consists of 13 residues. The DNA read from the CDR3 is TGTGCCAGCAGCCCGGACAGGAACTATGGC. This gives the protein CASSPDRNYG. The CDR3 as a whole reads CASSPDRNYGYTF.

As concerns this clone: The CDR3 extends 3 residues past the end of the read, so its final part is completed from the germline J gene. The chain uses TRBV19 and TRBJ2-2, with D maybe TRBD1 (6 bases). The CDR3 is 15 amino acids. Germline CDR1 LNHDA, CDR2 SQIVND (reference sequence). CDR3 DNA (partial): TGTGCCAGTAGTCCGAGGGGGTCCACTAATGAAAAG. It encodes CASSPRGSTNEK. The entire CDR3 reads CASSPRGSTNEKLFF.

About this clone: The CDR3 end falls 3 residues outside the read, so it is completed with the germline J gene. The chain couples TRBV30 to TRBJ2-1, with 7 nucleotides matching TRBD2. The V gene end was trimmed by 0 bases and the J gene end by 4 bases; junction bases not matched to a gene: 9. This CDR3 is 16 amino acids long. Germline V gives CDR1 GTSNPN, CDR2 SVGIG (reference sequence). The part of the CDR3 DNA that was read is TGTGCCTGGAGTGTACGTTTCAGCGGGGCTTACAATGAG. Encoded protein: CAWSVRFSGAYNE. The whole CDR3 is CAWSVRFSGAYNEQFF.

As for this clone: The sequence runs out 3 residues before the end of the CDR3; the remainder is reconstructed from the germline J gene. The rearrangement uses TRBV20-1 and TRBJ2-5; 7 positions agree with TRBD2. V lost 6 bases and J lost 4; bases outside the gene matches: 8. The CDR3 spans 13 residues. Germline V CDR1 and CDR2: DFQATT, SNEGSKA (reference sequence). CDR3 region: CSAHLAALETQYF. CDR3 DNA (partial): TGCAGTGCCCACCTAGCGGCGTTAGAGACC.

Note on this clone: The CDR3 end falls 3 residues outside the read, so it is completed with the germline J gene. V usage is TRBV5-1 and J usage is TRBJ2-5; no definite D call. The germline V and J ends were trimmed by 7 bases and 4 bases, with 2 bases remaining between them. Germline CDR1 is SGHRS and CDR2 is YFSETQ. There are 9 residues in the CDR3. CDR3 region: CASRETQYF. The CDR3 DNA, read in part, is TGCGCCAGCCGAGAGACC.

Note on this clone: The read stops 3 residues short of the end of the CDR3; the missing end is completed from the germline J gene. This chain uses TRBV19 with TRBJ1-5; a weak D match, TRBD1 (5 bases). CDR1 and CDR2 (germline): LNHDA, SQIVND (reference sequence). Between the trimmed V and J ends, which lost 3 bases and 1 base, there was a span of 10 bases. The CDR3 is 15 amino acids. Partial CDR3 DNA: TGTGCCAGTAGTATTGGCAGGGTAAGCAATCAGCCC. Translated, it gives CASSIGRVSNQP. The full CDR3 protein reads CASSIGRVSNQPQHF.

This CDR3 is CASSSKGIGEKLFF. Partial CDR3 DNA: TGTGCCAGCAGCTCCAAGGGGATCGGTGAAAAA. V gene TRBV7-8 combines with J gene TRBJ1-4; D perhaps matches TRBD1 (5 bases). From the germline J gene comes the end of the CDR3, since the read stops 3 residues before it. Germline CDR1 reads SGHVS; CDR2 reads FQNEAQ. With 4 bases removed from V and 7 bases from J, the gap between germline ends came to 13 bases. The length of the CDR3 is 14 residues.

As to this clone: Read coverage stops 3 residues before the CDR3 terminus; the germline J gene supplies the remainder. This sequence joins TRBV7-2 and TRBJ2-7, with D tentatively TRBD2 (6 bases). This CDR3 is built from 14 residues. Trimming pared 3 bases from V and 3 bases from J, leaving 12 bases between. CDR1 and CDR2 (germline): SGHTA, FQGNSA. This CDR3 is CASSLRSGNYEQYF. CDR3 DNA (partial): TGTGCCAGCAGCTTGCGTAGCGGAAACTACGAG.

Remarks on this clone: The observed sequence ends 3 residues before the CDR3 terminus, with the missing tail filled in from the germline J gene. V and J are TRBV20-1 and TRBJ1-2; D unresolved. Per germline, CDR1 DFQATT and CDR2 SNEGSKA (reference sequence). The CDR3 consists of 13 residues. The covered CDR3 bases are TGCAGTGCTAGAGATTTTTCTTTTCAGAGC. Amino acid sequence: CSARDFSFQS. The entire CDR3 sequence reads CSARDFSFQSYTF.

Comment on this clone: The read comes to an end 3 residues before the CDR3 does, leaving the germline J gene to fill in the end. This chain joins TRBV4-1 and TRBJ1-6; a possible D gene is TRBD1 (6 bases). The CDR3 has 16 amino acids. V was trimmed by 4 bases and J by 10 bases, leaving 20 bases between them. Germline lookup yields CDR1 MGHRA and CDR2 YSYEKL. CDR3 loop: CASSPLVGAGRSPLHF. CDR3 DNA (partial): TGCGCCAGCAGCCCGTTAGTGGGGGCGGGTCGGTCACCC.

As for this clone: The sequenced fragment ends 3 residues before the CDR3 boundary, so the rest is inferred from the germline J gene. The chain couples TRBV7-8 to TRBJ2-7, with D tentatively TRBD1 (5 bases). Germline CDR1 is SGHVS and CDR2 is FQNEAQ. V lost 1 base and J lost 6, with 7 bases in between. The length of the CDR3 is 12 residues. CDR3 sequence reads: CASSLGTTEQYF. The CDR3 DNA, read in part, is TGTGCCAGCAGCTTAGGGACAACCGAG.

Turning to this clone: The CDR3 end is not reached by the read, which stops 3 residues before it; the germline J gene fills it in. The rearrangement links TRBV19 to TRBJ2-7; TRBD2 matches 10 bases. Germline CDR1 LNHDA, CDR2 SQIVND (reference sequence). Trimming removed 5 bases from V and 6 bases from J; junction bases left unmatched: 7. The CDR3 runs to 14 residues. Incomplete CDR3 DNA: TGTGCCAGTAGTTCGCTAGCGGGAGCTGGCGAG. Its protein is CASSSLAGAGE. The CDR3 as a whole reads CASSSLAGAGEQYF.

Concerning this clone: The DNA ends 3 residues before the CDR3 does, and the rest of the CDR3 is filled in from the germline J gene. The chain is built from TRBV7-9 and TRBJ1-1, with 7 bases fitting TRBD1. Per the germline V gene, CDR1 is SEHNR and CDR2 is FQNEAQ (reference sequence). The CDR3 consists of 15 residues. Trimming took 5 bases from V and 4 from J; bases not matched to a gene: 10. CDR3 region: CASSLSQGVVTEAFF. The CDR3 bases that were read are TGTGCCAGCAGCCTCTCTCAGGGGGTAGTCACTGAA.

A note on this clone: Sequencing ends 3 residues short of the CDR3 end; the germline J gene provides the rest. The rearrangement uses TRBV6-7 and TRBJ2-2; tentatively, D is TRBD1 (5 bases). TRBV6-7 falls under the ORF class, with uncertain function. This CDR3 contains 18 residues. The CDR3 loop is CASSYEDTQSPGANVLFF. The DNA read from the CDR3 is TGTGCCAGCAGTTACGAGGACACACAAAGTCCTGGGGCCAACGTG.

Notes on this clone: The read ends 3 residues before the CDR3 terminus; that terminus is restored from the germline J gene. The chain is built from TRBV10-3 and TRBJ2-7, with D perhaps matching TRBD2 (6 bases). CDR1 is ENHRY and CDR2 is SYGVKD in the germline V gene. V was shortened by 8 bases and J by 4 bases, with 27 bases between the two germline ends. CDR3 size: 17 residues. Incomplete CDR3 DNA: TGTGCCATCTGGAGGGTCCCGCTATCATCTTTAACATACGAG. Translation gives CAIWRVPLSSLTYE. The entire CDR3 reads CAIWRVPLSSLTYEQYF.